A selection of T cell receptor beta chains follows, all from one sample in a study of beta chain features in type 1 diabetes. The method was immunoSEQ multiplex PCR; TCRdb's version includes in-frame clones alone and lacks a portion of them. The sample yields about 360,000 clones, around 13% seen once. Sequenced sample: naive CD4+ T cells from blood. These receptor sequences come from a man aged 18 to 29 in good health. Both conserved end residues are part of each CDR3. A D gene is named only where the DNA matches it firmly. Not every row has a clone size; where given, it reads once, few, many or a size class.

>TRBD2|TRBJ2-7|TRBV10-3|.
CAISADFAGVHEQYF
TGTGCCATCAGTGCCGACTTCGCGGGAGTCCACGAGCAGTACTTC
>TRBD1|TRBJ2-7|TRBV7-2|few
CASSPDGPGGYEQYF
TGTGCCAGCAGCCCAGACGGGCCAGGGGGCTACGAGCAGTACTTC
>.|TRBJ2-1|TRBV11-2|few
CASSPQNEQFF
TGTGCCAGCAGCCCGCAGAATGAGCAGTTCTTC
>.|TRBJ2-5|TRBV5-1|few
CASSLAGRTGAQETQYF
TGCGCCAGCAGCTTGGCCGGGAGAACAGGGGCGCAAGAGACCCAGTACTTC
>.|TRBJ1-1|TRBV30|.
CAWSLSGVTEAFF
TGTGCCTGGAGTTTATCAGGGGTTACTGAAGCTTTCTTT
>.|TRBJ1-1|TRBV5-4|.
CASSIDSDMNTEAFF
TGTGCCAGCAGCATAGACAGCGACATGAACACTGAAGCTTTCTTT
>.|TRBJ1-1|TRBV5-1|few
CASSLANTEAFF
TGCGCCAGCAGCTTAGCAAACACTGAAGCTTTCTTT
>.|TRBJ1-5|TRBV28|.
CASLLPGGNQPQHF
TGTGCCAGCCTCCTACCGGGAGGCAATCAGCCCCAGCATTTT
>.|TRBJ2-2|TRBV15|.
CATSRDGRGWSTGELFF
TGTGCCACCAGCAGAGATGGTAGGGGCTGGAGCACCGGGGAGCTGTTTTTT
>.|TRBJ1-5|TRBV19|few
CASSISSNQPQHF
TGTGCCAGTAGTATCTCTAGCAATCAGCCCCAGCATTTT
>.|TRBJ1-2|TRBV19|few
CASSPTAGIRYGYTF
TGTGCCAGTAGTCCTACCGCCGGGATACGGTATGGCTACACCTTC
>TRBD1|TRBJ2-7|TRBV6-4|.
CASSLRTGGYEQYF
TGTGCCAGCAGCCTCAGGACAGGGGGCTACGAGCAGTACTTC
>TRBD1|TRBJ2-3|TRBV14|few
CASSLDRGVADTQYF
TGTGCCAGCAGCCTCGACAGGGGCGTCGCAGATACGCAGTATTTT
>.|TRBJ2-5|TRBV9|.
CASSPGGFETQYF
TGTGCCAGCAGCCCAGGGGGGTTCGAGACCCAGTACTTC
>TRBD2|TRBJ2-3|TRBV7-2|few
CASSLREATDTQYF
TGTGCCAGCAGCTTACGGGAGGCTACAGATACGCAGTATTTT
>TRBD2|TRBJ2-3|TRBV9|.
CASSPRLAVGSDTQYF
TGTGCCAGCAGCCCCAGACTAGCGGTAGGATCAGATACGCAGTATTTT
>.|TRBJ2-1|TRBV28|.
CASSPRASSYNEQFF
TGTGCCAGCAGCCCGCGAGCGAGCTCCTACAATGAGCAGTTCTTC
>TRBD1|TRBJ1-6|TRBV6-5|few
CASSRDRDSPLHF
TGTGCCAGCAGTCGAGACAGGGACTCACCCCTCCACTTT
>.|TRBJ1-4|TRBV6-5|few
CASSYRNEKLFF
TGTGCCAGCAGTTACCGGAATGAAAAACTGTTTTTT
>TRBD1|TRBJ1-2|TRBV18|few
CASSAQGADGYTF
TGTGCCAGCTCCGCACAGGGGGCGGACGGCTACACCTTC
>TRBD2|TRBJ2-1|TRBV5-1|few
CASSIGTSRVDEQFF
TGCGCCAGCAGCATTGGGACTAGCCGAGTCGATGAGCAGTTCTTC
>.|TRBJ1-6|TRBV7-9|few
CASRTGQNNSPLHF
TGTGCCAGCAGGACCGGACAAAACAATTCACCCCTCCACTTT
>.|TRBJ2-2|TRBV29-1|.
CSVGGRYTGELFF
TGCAGCGTTGGCGGCCGATACACCGGGGAGCTGTTTTTT